One T cell receptor (beta chain) is described in this entry. Other DNA sequences in the sample encode the same CDR3. Here immunoSEQ multiplex PCR was the method, and the copy in TCRdb shows in-frame clones only, minus some. Among roughly 280,000 clones listed, approximately 86% were seen once. The CDR3 totals 12 residues. V was shortened by 2 bases and J by 6 bases, with 6 bases between the two germline ends. The germline CDR1 and CDR2 sequences are MNHEY and SMNVEV (reference sequence). These data belong to a study of blood T cell repertoires in COVID-19. Background on the study: Acute and convalescent COVID-19 specimens originated in the United States, Italy and Spain.

This sequence was found in a man aged 18 to 29 with active or convalescent COVID-19. The chain employs TRBV27 and TRBJ2-3; weak D call: TRBD2 (6 bases). Input material: peripheral blood. CDR3 DNA: TGTGCCAGCAGTTTAGGGGGGGATACGCAGTATTTT. Its protein product is CASSLGGDTQYF.